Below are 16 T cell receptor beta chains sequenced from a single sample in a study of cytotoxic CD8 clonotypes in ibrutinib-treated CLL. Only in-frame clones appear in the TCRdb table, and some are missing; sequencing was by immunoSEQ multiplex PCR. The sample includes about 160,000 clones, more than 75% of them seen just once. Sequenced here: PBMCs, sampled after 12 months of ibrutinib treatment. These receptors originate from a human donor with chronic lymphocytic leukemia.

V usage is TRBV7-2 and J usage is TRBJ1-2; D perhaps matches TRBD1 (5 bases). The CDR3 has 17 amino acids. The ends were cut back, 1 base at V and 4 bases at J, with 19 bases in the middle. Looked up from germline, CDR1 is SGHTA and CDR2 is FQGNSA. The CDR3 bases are TGTGCCAGCAGCTTAGTAGTCGGCGGGGGGAGCGGCTATGGCTACACCTTC. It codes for CASSLVVGGGSGYGYTF.

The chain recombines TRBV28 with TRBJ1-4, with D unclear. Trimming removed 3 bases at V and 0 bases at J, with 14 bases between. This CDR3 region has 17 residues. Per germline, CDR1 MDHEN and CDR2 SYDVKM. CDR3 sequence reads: CASSFIQAEPTNEKLFF. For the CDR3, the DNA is TGTGCCAGCAGTTTTATCCAGGCCGAACCAACTAATGAAAAACTGTTTTTT.

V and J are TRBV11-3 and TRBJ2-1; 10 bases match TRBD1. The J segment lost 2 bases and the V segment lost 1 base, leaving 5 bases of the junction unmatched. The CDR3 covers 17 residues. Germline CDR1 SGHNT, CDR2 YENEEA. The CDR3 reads CASSLVWTGGTYNEQFF. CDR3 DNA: TGTGCCAGCAGCTTAGTTTGGACAGGGGGGACCTACAATGAGCAGTTCTTC. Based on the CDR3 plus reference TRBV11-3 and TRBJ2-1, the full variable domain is EAGVVQSPRYKIIEKKQPVAFWCNPISGHNTLYWYLQNLGQGPELLIRYENEEAVDDSQLPKDRFSAERLKGVDSTLKIQPAELGDSAVYLCASSLVWTGGTYNEQFFGPGTRLTVL.

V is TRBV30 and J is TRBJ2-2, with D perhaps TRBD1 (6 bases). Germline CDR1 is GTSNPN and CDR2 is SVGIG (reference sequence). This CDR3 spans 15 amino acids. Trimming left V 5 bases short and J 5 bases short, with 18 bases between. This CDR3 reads CAWSYRELLTGELFF. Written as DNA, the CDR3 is TGTGCCTGGTCTTACAGGGAGCTTTTGACCGGGGAGCTGTTTTTT.

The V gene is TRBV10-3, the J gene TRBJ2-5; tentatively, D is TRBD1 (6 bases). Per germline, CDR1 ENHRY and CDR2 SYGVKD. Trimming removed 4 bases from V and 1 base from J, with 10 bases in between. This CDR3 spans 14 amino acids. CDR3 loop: CAISGGQGQETQYF. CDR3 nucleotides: TGTGCCATCAGTGGGGGGCAGGGCCAAGAGACCCAGTACTTC.

In DNA form, the CDR3 reads TGTGCCAGCAGCTTACGGCACAATGAAAAACTGTTTTTT. It translates to CASSLRHNEKLFF. This chain uses TRBV13 with TRBJ1-4; D uncertain. CDR3 length equals 13 residues. Trimming stripped 2 bases from V and 5 bases from J, with 6 bases between. Germline V gene sequence: CDR1 PRHDT, CDR2 FYEKMQ (reference sequence).

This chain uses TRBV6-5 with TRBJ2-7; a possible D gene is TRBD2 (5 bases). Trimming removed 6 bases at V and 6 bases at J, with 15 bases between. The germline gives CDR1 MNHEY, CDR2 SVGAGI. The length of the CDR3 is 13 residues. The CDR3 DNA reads TGTGCCAGCAGAGAGGGCGCCCAAGGCGAGCAGTACTTC. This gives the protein CASREGAQGEQYF.

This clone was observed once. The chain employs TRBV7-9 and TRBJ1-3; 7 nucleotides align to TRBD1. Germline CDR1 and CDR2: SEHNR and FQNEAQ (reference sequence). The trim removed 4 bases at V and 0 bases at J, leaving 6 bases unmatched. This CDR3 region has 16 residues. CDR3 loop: CASSSGTAYSGNTIYF. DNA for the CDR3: TGTGCCAGCAGCTCCGGGACAGCGTACTCTGGAAACACCATATATTTT. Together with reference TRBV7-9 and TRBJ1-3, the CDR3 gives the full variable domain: DTGVSQNPRHKITKRGQNVTFRCDPISEHNRLYWYRQTLGQGPEFLTYFQNEAQLEKSRLLSDRFSAERPKGSFSTLEIQRTEQGDSAMYLCASSSGTAYSGNTIYFGEGSWLTVV.

CDR3 DNA: TGTGCCAGCAGCTGGAGGGGGGCTACAGATACGCAGTATTTT. Translating it yields CASSWRGATDTQYF. This rearrangement joins TRBV7-2 to TRBJ2-3, with D perhaps assigned TRBD1 or TRBD2 (6 bases each). CDR3 size: 14 residues. CDR1 and CDR2 (germline): SGHTA, FQGNSA. V shed 4 bases and J shed 3 bases, with 11 bases lying between them.

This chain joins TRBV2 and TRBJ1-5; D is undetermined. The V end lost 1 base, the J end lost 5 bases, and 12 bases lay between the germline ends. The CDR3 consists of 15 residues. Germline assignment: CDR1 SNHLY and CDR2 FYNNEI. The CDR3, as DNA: TGTGCCAGCAGTGAAGGTTTCCGGCCCGATCAGCCCCAGCATTTT. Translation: CASSEGFRPDQPQHF.

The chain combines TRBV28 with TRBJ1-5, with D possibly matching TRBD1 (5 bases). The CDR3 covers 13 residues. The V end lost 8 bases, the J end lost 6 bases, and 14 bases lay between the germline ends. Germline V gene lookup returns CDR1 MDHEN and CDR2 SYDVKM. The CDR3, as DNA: TGTGCCAGCGTATCGAGGGGAAGTCAGCCCCAGCATTTT. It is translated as CASVSRGSQPQHF.

CDR3 residues: CASSLGREKLFF. CDR3 coding DNA: TGTGCCAGCAGCTTAGGTAGAGAAAAACTGTTTTTT. This chain joins TRBV7-2 and TRBJ1-4, with D hard to call. Germline V gives CDR1 SGHTA, CDR2 FQGNSA. The CDR3 has 12 amino acids. Trimming pared 1 base from V and 8 bases from J, leaving 5 bases between. The variable domain in full, completed from reference TRBV7-2 and TRBJ1-4, reads GAGVSQSPSNKVTEKGKDVELRCDPISGHTALYWYRQSLGQGLEFLIYFQGNSAPDKSGLPSDRFSAERTGGSVSTLTIQRTQQEDSAVYLCASSLGREKLFFGSGTQLSVL.

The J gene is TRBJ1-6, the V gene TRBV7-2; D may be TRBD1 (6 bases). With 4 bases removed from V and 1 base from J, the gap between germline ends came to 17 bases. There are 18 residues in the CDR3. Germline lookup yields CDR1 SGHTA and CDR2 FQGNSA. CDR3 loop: CASSYTGGRGSYNSPLHF. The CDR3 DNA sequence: TGTGCCAGCAGCTACACTGGGGGGAGGGGGTCCTATAATTCACCCCTCCACTTT.

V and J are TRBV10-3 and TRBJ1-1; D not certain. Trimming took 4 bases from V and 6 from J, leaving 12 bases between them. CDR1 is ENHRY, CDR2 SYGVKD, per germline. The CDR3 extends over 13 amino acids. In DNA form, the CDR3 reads TGTGCCATCAGTGTCTCAAACAGTCCTGAAGCTTTCTTT. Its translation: CAISVSNSPEAFF.

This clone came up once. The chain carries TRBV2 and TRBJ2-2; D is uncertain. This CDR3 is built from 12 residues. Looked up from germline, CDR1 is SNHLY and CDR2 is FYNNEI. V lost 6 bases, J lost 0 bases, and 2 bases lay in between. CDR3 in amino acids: CASRPNTGELFF. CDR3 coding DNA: TGTGCCAGCAGACCGAACACCGGGGAGCTGTTTTTT.

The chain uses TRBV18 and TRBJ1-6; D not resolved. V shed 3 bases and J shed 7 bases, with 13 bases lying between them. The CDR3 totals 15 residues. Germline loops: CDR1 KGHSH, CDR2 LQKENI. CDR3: CASSPLPDLNSPLHF. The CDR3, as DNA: TGTGCCAGCTCACCCTTGCCAGATTTAAATTCACCCCTCCACTTT.